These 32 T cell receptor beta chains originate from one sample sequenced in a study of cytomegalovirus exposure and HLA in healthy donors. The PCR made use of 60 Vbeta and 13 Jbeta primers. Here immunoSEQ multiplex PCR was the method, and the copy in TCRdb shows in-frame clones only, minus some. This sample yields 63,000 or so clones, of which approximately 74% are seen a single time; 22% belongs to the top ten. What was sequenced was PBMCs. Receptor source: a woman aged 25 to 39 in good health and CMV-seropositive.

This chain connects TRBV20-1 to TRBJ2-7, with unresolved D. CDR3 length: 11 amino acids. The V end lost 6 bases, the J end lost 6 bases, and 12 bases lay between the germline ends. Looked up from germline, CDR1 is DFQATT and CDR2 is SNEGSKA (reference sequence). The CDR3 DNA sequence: TGCAGTGCCAGACGACAAATCGAGCAGTACTTC. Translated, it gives CSARRQIEQYF.

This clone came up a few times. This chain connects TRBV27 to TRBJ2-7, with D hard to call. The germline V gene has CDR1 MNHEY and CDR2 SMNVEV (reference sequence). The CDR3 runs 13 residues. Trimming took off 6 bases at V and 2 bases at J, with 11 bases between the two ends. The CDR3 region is CASRTHTAYEQYF. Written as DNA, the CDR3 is TGTGCCAGCAGAACACATACAGCCTACGAGCAGTACTTC.

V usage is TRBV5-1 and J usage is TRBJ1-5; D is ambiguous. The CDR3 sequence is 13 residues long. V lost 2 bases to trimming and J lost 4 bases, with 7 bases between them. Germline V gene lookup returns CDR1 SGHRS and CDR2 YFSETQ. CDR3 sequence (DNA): TGCGCCAGCAGCTTTGAGGGAAATCAGCCCCAGCATTTT. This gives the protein CASSFEGNQPQHF.

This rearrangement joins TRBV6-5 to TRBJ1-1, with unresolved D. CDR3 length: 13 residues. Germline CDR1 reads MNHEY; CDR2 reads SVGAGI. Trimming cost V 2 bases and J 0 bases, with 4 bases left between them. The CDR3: CASSYEVNTEAFF. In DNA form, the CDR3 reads TGTGCCAGCAGTTACGAGGTGAACACTGAAGCTTTCTTT.

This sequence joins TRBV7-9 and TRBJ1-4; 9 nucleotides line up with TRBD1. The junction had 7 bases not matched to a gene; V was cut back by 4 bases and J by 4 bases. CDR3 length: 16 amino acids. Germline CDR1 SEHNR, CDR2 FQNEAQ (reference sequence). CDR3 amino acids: CASSWGQGSLNEKLFF. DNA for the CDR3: TGTGCCAGCAGCTGGGGACAGGGCTCGCTTAATGAAAAACTGTTTTTT.

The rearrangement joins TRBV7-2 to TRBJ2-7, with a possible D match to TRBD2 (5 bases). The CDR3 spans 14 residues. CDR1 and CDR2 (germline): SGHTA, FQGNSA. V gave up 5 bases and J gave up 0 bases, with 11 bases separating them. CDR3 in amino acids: CASSLGAGSYEQYF. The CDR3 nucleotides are TGTGCCAGCAGCCTTGGTGCGGGCTCCTACGAGCAGTACTTC.

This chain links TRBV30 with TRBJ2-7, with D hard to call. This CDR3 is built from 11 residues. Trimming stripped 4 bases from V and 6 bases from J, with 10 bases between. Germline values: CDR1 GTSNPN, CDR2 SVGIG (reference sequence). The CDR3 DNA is TGTGCCTGGAACGAGCGAGCCGAGCAGTACTTC. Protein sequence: CAWNERAEQYF.

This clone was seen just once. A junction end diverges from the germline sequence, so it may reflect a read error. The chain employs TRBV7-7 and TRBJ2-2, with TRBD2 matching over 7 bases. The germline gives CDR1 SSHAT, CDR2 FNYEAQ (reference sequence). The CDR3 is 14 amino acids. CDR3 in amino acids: CASSPGLGARELFF. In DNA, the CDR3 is TGTGCTAGCAGCCCAGGACTAGGCGCCCGGGAGCTGTTTTTT. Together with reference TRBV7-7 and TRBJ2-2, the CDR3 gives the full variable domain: GAGVSQSPRYKVTKRGQDVTLRCDPISSHATLYWYQQALGQGPEFLTYFNYEAQPDKSGLPSDRFSAERPEGSISTLTIQRTEQRDSAMYRCASSPGLGARELFFGEGSRLTVL.

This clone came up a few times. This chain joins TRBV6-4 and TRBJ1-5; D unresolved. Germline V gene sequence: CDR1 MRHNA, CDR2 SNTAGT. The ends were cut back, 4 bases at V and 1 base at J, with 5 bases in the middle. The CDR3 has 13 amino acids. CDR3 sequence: CASSGESNQPQHF. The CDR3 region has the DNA TGTGCCAGCAGTGGTGAGAGCAATCAGCCCCAGCATTTT.

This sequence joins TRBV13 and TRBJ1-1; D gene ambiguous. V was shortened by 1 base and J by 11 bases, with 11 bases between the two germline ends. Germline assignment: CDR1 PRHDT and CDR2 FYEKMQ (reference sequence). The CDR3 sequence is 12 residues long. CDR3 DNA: TGTGCCAGCAGCTTAGAAATCGTTTCTGCTTTCTTT. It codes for CASSLEIVSAFF.

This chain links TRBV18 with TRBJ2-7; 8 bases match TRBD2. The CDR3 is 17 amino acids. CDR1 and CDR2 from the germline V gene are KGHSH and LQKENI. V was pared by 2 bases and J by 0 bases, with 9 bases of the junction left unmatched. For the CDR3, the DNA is TGTGCCAGCTCACCAAAGGCAGCCAGCGGGAGCTCCTACGAGCAGTACTTC. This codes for CASSPKAASGSSYEQYF.

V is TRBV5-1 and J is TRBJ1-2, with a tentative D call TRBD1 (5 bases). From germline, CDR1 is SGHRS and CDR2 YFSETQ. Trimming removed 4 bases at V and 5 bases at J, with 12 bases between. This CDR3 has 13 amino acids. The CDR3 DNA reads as TGCGCCAGCAGCGTCGATGGGACTTATGGCTACACCTTC. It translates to CASSVDGTYGYTF.

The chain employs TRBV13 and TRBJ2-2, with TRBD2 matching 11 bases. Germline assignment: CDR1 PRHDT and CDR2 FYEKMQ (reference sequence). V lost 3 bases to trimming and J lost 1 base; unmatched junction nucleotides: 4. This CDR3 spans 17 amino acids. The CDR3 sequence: CASSFSGRAGNTGELFF. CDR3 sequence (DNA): TGTGCCAGCAGCTTTAGCGGGAGGGCCGGGAACACCGGGGAGCTGTTTTTT.

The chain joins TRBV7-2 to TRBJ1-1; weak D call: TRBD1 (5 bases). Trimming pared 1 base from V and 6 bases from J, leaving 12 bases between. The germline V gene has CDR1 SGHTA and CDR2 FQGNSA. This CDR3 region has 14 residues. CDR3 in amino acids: CASSLVQASPEAFF. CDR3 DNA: TGTGCCAGCAGCTTAGTACAGGCGAGTCCTGAAGCTTTCTTT.

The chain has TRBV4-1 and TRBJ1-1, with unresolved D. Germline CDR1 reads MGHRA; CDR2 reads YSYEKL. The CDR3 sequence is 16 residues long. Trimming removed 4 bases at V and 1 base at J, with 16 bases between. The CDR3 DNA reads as TGCGCCAGCAGCCCAAATCCATCCGCGGCGAACACTGAAGCTTTCTTT. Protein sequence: CASSPNPSAANTEAFF.

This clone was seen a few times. The CDR3 nucleotides are TGTGCTAGTGGCCTTTCTGGGGCCAACGTCCTGACTTTC. As protein: CASGLSGANVLTF. V usage is TRBV12-5 and J usage is TRBJ2-6; D gene uncertain. CDR1 and CDR2 from the germline V gene are LGHNT and FRNRAP. The CDR3 totals 13 residues. V lost 6 bases and J lost 1, with 4 bases in between.

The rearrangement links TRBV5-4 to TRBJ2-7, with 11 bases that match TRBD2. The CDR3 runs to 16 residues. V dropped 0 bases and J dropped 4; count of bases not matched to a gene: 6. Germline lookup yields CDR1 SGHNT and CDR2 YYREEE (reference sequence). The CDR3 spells CASSLDYGTSGYEQYF. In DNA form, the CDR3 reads TGTGCCAGCAGCTTGGATTACGGGACTAGCGGTTACGAGCAGTACTTC.

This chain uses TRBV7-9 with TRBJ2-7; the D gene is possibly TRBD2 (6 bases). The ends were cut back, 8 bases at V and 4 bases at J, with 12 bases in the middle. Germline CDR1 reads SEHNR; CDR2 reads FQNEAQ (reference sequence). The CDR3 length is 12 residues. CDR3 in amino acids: CASESGGYEQYF. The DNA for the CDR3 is TGTGCCAGCGAGTCAGGAGGGTACGAGCAGTACTTC.

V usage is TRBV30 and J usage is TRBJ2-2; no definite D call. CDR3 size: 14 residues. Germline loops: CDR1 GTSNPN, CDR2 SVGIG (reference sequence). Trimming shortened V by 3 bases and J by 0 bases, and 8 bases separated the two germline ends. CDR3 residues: CAWRGTANTGELFF. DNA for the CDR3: TGTGCCTGGAGGGGTACAGCGAACACCGGGGAGCTGTTTTTT.

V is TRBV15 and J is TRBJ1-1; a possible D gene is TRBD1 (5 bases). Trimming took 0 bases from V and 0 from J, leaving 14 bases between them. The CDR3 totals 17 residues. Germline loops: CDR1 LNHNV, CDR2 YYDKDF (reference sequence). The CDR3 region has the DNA TGTGCCACCAGCAGAGATAGCTCGTGGGGGGTGAACACTGAAGCTTTCTTT. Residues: CATSRDSSWGVNTEAFF.

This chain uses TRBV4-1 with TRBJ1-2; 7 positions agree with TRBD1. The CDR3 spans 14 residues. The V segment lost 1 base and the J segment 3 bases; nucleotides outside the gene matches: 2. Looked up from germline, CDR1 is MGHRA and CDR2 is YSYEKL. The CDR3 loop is CASSQAGQHYGYTF. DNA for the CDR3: TGCGCCAGCAGCCAAGCGGGACAGCACTATGGCTACACCTTC.

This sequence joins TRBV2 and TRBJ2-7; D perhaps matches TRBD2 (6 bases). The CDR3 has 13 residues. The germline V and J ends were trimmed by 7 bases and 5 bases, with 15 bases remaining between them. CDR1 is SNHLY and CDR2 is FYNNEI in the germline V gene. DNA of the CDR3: TGTGCCAGCACTGTCGGAGGGAGAAACGAGCAGTACTTC. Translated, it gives CASTVGGRNEQYF.

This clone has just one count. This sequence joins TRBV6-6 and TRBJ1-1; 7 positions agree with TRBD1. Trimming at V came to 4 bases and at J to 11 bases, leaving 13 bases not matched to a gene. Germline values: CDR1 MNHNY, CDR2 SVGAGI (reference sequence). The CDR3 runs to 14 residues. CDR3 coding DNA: TGTGCCAGCAGTTCCCTAACCAGACAGGGTGAGGCTTTCTTT. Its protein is CASSSLTRQGEAFF.

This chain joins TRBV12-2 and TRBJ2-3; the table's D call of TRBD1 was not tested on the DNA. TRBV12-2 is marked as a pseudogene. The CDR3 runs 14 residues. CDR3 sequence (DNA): TGTGCAAGTCGCTTAGGAACAGGGGACGGAACGCAGTATTTT. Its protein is CASRLGTGDGTQYF.

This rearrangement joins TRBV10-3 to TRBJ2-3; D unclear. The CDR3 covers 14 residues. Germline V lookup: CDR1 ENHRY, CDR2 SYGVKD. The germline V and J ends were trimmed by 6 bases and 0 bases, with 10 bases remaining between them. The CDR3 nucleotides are TGTGCCATCAGGAGTGCCCGCAGCACAGATACGCAGTATTTT. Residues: CAIRSARSTDTQYF.

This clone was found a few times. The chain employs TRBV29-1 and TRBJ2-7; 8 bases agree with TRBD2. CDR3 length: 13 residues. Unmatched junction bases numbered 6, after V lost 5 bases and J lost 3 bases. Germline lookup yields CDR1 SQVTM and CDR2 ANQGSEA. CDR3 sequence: CSVQRETGYEQYF. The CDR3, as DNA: TGCAGCGTTCAGCGGGAGACGGGCTACGAGCAGTACTTC.

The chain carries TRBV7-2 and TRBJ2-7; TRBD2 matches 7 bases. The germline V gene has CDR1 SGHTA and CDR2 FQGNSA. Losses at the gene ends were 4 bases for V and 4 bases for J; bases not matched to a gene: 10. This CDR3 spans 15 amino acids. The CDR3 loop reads CASSSGGGRSYEQYF. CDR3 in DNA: TGTGCCAGCAGCTCCGGCGGGGGAAGGAGTTACGAGCAGTACTTC.

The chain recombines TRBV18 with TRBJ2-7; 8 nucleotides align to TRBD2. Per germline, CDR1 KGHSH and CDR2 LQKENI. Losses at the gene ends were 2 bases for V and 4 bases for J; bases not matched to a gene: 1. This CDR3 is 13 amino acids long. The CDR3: CASSPAGGYEQYF. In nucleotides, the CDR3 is TGTGCCAGCTCACCAGCGGGAGGATACGAGCAGTACTTC.

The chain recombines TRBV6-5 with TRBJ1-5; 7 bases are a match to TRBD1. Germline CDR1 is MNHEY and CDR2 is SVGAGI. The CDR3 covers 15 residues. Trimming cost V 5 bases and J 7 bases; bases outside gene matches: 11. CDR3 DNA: TGTGCCAGCAGTCCAGACAGGGCCAAAGGGCAGCCCCAGCATTTT. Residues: CASSPDRAKGQPQHF.

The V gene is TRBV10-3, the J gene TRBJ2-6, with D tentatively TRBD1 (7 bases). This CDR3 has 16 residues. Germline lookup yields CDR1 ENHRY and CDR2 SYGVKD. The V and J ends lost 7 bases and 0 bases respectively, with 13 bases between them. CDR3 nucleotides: TGTGCCATCAACCAGGGGGGTACCTCTGGGGCCAACGTCCTGACTTTC. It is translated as CAINQGGTSGANVLTF.

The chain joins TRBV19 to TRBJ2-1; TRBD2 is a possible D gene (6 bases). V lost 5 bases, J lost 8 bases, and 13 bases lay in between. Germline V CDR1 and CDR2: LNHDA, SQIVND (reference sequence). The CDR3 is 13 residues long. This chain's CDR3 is CASSLRAGDEQFF. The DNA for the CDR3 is TGTGCCAGTAGTTTGCGAGCGGGCGATGAGCAGTTCTTC.

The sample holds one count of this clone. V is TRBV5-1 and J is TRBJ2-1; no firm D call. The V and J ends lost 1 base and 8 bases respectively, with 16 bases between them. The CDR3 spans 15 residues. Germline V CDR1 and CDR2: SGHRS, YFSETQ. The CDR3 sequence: CASSLQGETNDEQFF. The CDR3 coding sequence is TGCGCCAGCAGCTTGCAAGGAGAAACGAACGATGAGCAGTTCTTC.